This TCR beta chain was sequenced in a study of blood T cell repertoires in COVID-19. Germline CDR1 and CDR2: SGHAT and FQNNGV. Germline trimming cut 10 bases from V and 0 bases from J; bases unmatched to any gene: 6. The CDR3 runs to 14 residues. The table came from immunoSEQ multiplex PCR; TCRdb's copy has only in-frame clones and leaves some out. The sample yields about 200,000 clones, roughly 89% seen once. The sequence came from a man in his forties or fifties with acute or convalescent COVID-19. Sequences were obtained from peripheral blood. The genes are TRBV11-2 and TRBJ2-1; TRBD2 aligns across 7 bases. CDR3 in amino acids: CATGAGSSYNEQFF. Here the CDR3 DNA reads TGTGCCACCGGAGCGGGGAGCTCCTACAATGAGCAGTTCTTC.